The rows below give T cell receptor beta chains drawn from one sample of a study of identical twins. TCRdb called the 5' RACE reads again in MiXCR, with one record for every CDR3 protein. The sample includes 240,000 or so distinct CDR3 sequences, 12% of them seen just once. This same sample was also part of a study on yellow fever vaccine responses in identical twins.

Sequenced: memory (CD45RO+) T cells sorted from blood. These receptors all stem from a woman aged 18-29 years in good health. The conserved cysteine and the conserved F or W are not part of the CDR3 here.

cdr3_aa	v_call
ASSAPGRGQETQY	TRBV12-3/TRBV12-4
ATAIRGAETQY	TRBV10-3
ASSGNRDTEAF	TRBV6-1
ASSLTELAGVSDTQY	TRBV7-8
ASISGTGDTGELF	TRBV6-2/TRBV6-3
ATSTGLAGGFSYEQY	TRBV28
ASSSQRSATQY	TRBV7-8
ASSFDVQTQY	TRBV7-8
ASSFGGDMHEQF	TRBV7-2
ASTSGLTTDTQY	TRBV12-3/TRBV12-4
SARGGLAGASTDTQY	TRBV20-1
ASSSDWSTEYNEQF	TRBV5-6
ASSRPGGPGL	TRBV7-2
ASSPLQGAVNEKLF	TRBV7-7
ASSSSTPYEQY	TRBV28
ASSLQVNYGYT	TRBV5-8
ASSQESLGGRGFGEQF	TRBV3-1
ASSSDGSGNTIY	TRBV5-1
ASSRMSGRAGGELF	TRBV5-1
ASSFPGLAGAYEQY	TRBV27
SASIFATNEKLF	TRBV20-1
ASRDSTYNEQF	TRBV6-2/TRBV6-3
ASTTGEFTDTQY	TRBV28
ASSLDGRETQY	TRBV12-3/TRBV12-4
ASSQRFSNYGYT	TRBV3-1
SASSGFGTYEQY	TRBV20-1
ASNWAGGGDEQF	TRBV5-1
ASSSRTDTQY	TRBV12-3/TRBV12-4
ASSLSGTGNQPQH	TRBV5-5
SAEPLREGYTDTQY	TRBV20-1
ASSEEGGPSRF	TRBV3-1
ASSSLAGGYQETQY	TRBV7-7
SVGSGPGELF	TRBV29-1
ASSYNSGTQF	TRBV7-3